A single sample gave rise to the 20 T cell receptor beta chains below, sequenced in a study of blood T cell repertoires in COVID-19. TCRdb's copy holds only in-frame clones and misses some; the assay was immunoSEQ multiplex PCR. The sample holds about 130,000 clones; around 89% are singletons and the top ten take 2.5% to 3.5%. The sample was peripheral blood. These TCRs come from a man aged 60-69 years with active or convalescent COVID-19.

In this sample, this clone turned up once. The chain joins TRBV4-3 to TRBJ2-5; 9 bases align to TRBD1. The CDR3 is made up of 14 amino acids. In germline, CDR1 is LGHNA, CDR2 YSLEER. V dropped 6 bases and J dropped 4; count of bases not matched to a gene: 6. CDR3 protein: CASSNPGQGETQYF. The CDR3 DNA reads TGCGCCAGCAGTAACCCGGGACAGGGAGAGACCCAGTACTTC.

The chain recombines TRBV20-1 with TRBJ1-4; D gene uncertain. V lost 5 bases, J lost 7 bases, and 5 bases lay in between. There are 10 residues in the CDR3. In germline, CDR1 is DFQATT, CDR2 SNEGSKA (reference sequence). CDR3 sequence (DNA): TGCAGTGCTGTTAGTGAAAAACTGTTTTTT. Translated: CSAVSEKLFF.

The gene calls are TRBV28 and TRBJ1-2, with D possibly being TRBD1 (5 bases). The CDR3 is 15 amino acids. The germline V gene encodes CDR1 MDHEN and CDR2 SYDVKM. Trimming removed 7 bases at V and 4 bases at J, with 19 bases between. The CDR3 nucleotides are TGTGCCAGCAACCCCCCTGGGGCTCAGGGCTATGGCTACACCTTC. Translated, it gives CASNPPGAQGYGYTF.

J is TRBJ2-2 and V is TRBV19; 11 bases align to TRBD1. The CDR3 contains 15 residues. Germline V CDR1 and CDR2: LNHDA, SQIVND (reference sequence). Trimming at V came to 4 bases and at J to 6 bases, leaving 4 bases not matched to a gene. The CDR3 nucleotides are TGTGCCAGTAGTACAGGACAGGGGGCGGCCGGGGAGCTGTTTTTT. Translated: CASSTGQGAAGELFF.

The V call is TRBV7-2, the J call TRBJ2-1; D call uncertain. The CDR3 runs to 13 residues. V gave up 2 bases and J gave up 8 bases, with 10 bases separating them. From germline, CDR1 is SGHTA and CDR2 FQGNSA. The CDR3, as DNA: TGTGCCAGCAGCTTAACTACGGTGGATGAGCAGTTCTTC. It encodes CASSLTTVDEQFF.

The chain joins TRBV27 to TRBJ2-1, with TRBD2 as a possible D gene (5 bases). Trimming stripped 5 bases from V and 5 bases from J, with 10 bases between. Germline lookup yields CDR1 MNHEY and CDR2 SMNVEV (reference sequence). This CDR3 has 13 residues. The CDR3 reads CASSPQRHNEQFF. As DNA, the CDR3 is TGTGCCAGCAGTCCGCAGCGGCACAATGAGCAGTTCTTC.

The CDR3 loop is CATSDSTSNTEAFF. CDR3 bases: TGTGCCACCAGTGATTCAACTTCGAACACTGAAGCTTTCTTT. The chain combines TRBV24-1 with TRBJ1-1; D remains unclear. Germline values: CDR1 KGHDR, CDR2 SFDVKD. The CDR3 has 14 residues. V was pared by 2 bases and J by 1 base, with 7 bases between.

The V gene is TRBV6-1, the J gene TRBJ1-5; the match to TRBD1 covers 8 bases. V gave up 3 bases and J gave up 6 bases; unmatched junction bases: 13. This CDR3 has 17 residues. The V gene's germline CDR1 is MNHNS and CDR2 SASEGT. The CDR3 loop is CASSDRGRGALVQPQHF. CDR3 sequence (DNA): TGTGCCAGCAGTGACAGGGGGCGCGGGGCTCTCGTTCAGCCCCAGCATTTT.

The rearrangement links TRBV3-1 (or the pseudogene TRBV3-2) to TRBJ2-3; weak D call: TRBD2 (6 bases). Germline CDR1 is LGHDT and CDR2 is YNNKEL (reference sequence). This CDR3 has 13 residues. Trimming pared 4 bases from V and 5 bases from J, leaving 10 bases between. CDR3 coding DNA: TGTGCCAGCAGCCCCCGACTAGAAGATACGCAGTATTTT. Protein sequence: CASSPRLEDTQYF.

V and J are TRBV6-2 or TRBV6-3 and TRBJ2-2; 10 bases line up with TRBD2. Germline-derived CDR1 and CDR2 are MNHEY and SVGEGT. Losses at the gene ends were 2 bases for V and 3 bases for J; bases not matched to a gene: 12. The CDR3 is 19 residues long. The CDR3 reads CASSYPNAPSGSYTGELFF. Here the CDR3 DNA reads TGTGCCAGCAGTTACCCCAATGCCCCTAGCGGGAGTTACACCGGGGAGCTGTTTTTT.

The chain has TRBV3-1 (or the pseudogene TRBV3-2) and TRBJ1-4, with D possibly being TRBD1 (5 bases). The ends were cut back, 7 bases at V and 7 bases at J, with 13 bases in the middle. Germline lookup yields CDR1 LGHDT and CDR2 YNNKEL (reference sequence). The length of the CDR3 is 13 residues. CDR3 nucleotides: TGTGCCAGCAATGTGGGGCGGGGTGAAAAACTGTTTTTT. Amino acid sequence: CASNVGRGEKLFF.

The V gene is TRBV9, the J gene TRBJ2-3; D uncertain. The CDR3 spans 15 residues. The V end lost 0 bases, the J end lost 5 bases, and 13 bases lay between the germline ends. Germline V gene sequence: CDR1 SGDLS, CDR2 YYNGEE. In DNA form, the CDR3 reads TGTGCCAGCAGCGTAGAGCGCCAAAGAGGAGATACGCAGTATTTT. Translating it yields CASSVERQRGDTQYF.

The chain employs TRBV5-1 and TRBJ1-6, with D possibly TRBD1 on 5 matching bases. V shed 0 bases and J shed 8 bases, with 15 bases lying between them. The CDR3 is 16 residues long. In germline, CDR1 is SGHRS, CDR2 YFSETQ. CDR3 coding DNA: TGCGCCAGCAGCTTGGGGCCGGGGGTCAGGGATTCACCCCTCCACTTT. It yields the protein CASSLGPGVRDSPLHF. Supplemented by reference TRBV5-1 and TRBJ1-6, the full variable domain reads KAGVTQTPRYLIKTRGQQVTLSCSPISGHRSVSWYQQTPGQGLQFLFEYFSETQRNKGNFPGRFSGRQFSNSRSEMNVSTLELGDSALYLCASSLGPGVRDSPLHFGNGTRLTVT.

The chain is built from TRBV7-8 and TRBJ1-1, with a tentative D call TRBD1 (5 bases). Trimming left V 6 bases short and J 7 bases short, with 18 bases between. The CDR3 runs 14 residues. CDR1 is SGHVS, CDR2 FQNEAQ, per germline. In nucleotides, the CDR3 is TGTGCCAGCAGTAAGACAGCCTCCTCCGATGAAGCTTTCTTT. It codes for CASSKTASSDEAFF.

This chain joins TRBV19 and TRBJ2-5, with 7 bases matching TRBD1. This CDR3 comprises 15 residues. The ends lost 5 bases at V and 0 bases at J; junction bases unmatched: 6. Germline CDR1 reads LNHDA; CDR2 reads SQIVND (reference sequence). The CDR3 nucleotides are TGTGCCAGTAGTGTGGGACAGATAGACCAAGAGACCCAGTACTTC. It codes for CASSVGQIDQETQYF. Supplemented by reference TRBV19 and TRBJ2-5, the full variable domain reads DGGITQSPKYLFRKEGQNVTLSCEQNLNHDAMYWYRQDPGQGLRLIYYSQIVNDFQKGDIAEGYSVSREKKESFPLTVTSAQKNPTAFYLCASSVGQIDQETQYFGPGTRLLVL.

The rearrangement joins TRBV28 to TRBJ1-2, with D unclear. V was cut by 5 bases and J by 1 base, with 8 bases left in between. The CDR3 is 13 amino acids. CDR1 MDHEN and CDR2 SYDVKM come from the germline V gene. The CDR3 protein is CASSPGLNYGYTF. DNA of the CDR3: TGTGCCAGCAGTCCTGGACTTAACTATGGCTACACCTTC.

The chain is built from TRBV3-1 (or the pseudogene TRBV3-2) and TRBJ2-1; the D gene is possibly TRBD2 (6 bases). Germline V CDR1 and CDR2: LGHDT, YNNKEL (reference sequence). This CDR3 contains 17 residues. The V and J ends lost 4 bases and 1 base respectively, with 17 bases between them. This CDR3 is CASSRLMGGGSYNEQFF. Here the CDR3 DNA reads TGTGCCAGCAGCCGCCTCATGGGAGGAGGTTCCTACAATGAGCAGTTCTTC.

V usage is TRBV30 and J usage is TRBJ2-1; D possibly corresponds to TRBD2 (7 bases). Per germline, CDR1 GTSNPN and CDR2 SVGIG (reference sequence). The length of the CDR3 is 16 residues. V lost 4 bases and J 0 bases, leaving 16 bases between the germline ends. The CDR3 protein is CAWTGGRGSSYNEQFF. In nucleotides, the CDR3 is TGTGCCTGGACGGGAGGTAGGGGGAGCTCCTACAATGAGCAGTTCTTC.

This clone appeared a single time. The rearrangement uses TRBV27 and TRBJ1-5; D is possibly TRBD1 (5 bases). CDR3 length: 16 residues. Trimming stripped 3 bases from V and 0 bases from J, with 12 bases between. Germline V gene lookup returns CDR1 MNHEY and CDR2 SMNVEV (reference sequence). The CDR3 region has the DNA TGTGCCAGCAGTTTGGGAGGGGTGTATAGCAATCAGCCCCAGCATTTT. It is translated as CASSLGGVYSNQPQHF.

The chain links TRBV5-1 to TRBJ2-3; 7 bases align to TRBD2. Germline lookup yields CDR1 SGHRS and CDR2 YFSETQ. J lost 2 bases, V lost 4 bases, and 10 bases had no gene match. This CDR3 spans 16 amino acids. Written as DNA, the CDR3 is TGCGCCAGCAGCCGCGCGAGCGGGGTTAACACAGATACGCAGTATTTT. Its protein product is CASSRASGVNTDTQYF.